The 8 T cell receptor beta chains below all came from one sample that was sequenced in a study of CD8+ T cells in alopecia areata. Following RNA extraction, reverse transcription yielded cDNA that acted as the sequencing template. Assay: immunoSEQ multiplex PCR; the TCRdb copy retains only in-frame clones and omits some. The repertoire has around 190,000 clones, approximately 60% of them found once; the top ten carry nearly 5%. The specimen sequenced was CD8+ T cells sorted from blood. All receptors derive from a human donor in good health.

V usage is TRBV4-1 and J usage is TRBJ1-1; 7 nucleotides align to TRBD1. The CDR3 has 14 residues. Germline CDR1 reads MGHRA; CDR2 reads YSYEKL. Trimming cost V 2 bases and J 4 bases; bases outside gene matches: 4. The CDR3 DNA reads as TGCGCCAGCAGCCAATTCGCAGGGGGCACTGAAGCTTTCTTT. Translated: CASSQFAGGTEAFF.

The rearrangement links TRBV19 to TRBJ1-1; D is undetermined. CDR3 length: 12 amino acids. CDR1 and CDR2 (germline): LNHDA, SQIVND (reference sequence). V dropped 5 bases and J dropped 8 bases, with 12 bases sitting between them. CDR3 bases: TGTGCCAGTAGTCCAGGACTCTTCGAAGCTTTCTTT. This translates into CASSPGLFEAFF.

This chain uses TRBV4-1 with TRBJ2-7; D not certain. Trimming pared 0 bases from V and 3 bases from J, leaving 9 bases between. The CDR3 has 14 residues. Germline lookup yields CDR1 MGHRA and CDR2 YSYEKL. CDR3 coding DNA: TGCGCCAGCAGCCAAGATCTTTACAGCTACGAGCAGTACTTC. This encodes CASSQDLYSYEQYF.

There are a few counts of this clone. The J gene is TRBJ2-6, the V gene TRBV5-6, with D perhaps given as TRBD1 or TRBD2 (5 bases each). Germline-derived CDR1 and CDR2 are SGHDT and YYEEEE. The ends were cut back, 3 bases at V and 1 base at J, with 14 bases in the middle. CDR3 length equals 17 residues. CDR3 in amino acids: CASSSLLGDSGANVLTF. The CDR3 bases are TGTGCCAGCAGCTCCCTACTAGGGGATTCTGGGGCCAACGTCCTGACTTTC.

The chain uses TRBV15 and TRBJ2-1, with D tentatively TRBD2 (5 bases). Deletions cut 5 bases from V and 9 bases from J, with 20 bases between. Germline CDR1 and CDR2: LNHNV and YYDKDF (reference sequence). The CDR3 consists of 15 residues. DNA of the CDR3: TGTGCCACCAGCTTAAGAGAGGTGTTGGGAGCTGAGCAGTTCTTC. It codes for CATSLREVLGAEQFF.

The chain carries TRBV4-1 and TRBJ2-7; D is perhaps TRBD2 (6 bases). CDR1 and CDR2 (germline): MGHRA, YSYEKL. CDR3 length equals 14 residues. The V gene lost 7 bases and the J gene lost 3 bases, with 16 bases spanning the gap. The CDR3 DNA is TGCGCCAGCATGCCCTCCCCCGGGGGCTACGAGCAGTACTTC. Encoded protein: CASMPSPGGYEQYF.

This clone was counted only a few times. The chain joins TRBV2 to TRBJ2-3; 7 bases are shared with TRBD2. The CDR3 has 16 residues. Germline CDR1 is SNHLY and CDR2 is FYNNEI. With V trimmed by 5 bases and J by 5 bases, 13 bases remained unmatched. The CDR3 loop is CASSRQRGGYVDTQYF. The DNA of the CDR3 is TGTGCCAGCAGTAGGCAGCGGGGTGGGTATGTAGATACGCAGTATTTT.

This clone has just a few counts. CDR3 protein: CASSGHSENEQYF. CDR3 coding DNA: TGTGCCAGCAGTGGCCACTCGGAAAACGAGCAGTACTTC. V and J are TRBV28 and TRBJ2-7; D remains ambiguous. Between the trimmed V and J ends, which lost 5 bases and 5 bases, there was a span of 13 bases. This CDR3 has 13 amino acids. Germline values: CDR1 MDHEN, CDR2 SYDVKM. Full variable domain (outside the CDR3, taken from reference TRBV28 and TRBJ2-7): DVKVTQSSRYLVKRTGEKVFLECVQDMDHENMFWYRQDPGLGLRLIYFSYDVKMKEKGDIPEGYSVSREKKERFSLILESASTNQTSMYLCASSGHSENEQYFGPGTRLTVT.